This T cell receptor (beta chain) was documented in a study of human T cells and chemical hapten exposure. Study in general: Mostly female patients had alopecia areata, totalis or universalis. How much TCR each sample yielded varied, mostly because pooled library volumes differed slightly.

The V end lost 4 bases, the J end lost 5 bases, and 15 bases lay between the germline ends. There are 14 residues in the CDR3. Germline V lookup: CDR1 MNHEY, CDR2 SMNVEV (reference sequence). Study-wide points: Against controls, expanded TCRs gave rise to significantly more large CDR3 similarity clusters. Expanded TCR counts at PT1 went up together with patch test score, a positive correlation.

TCRdb reanalysed the RACE reads using MiXCR and keeps one entry per CDR3 protein. The repertoire has some 200,000 distinct CDR3 sequences, 30% of them found once; the top ten carry roughly 3%. As to this clonotype: The antigen is unknown.

Time point described: pre-sensitization, week 0. Regarding treatment: therapeutic diphenylcyclopropenone sensitization with weekly scalp DPC. V and J are TRBV27 and TRBJ2-7, with unresolved D. Specimen: whole blood, collected in connection with sensitization to the hapten diphenylcyclopropenone (DPC). The source is a woman younger than 45 with alopecia areata. Some clones in this sample may be carry-over from other donors' samples. The chain's CDR3 is CASSYAIPGHEQYF. CDR3 sequence (DNA): TGTGCCAGCAGTTATGCTATCCCAGGCCACGAGCAGTACTTC.